This T cell receptor (beta chain) was captured in a study of T cells after yellow fever vaccination. Across the study: Preparation of the low-cell-number fractions used SMART-Seq v4 Ultra Low Input.

Template-switching 5'RACE yielded the TCR cDNA; a universal primer site and UMIs were added in the process. Each CDR3 protein is one row after TCRdb ran MiXCR on the 5' RACE reads. Of under 600,000 distinct CDR3 sequences in the sample, about 13% were seen once. After removal of 5 bases from V and 7 bases from J, the junction contained 13 bases not matched to a gene. The CDR3 is 16 residues long. J is TRBJ2-7 and V is TRBV12-3 or TRBV12-4; 11 nucleotides agree with TRBD2. Sequencing used PBMCs, obtained on the day of the yellow fever booster vaccination. The sequence was collected from a young man who received the YFV17D yellow fever vaccine. The DNA for the CDR3 is TGTGCCAGCAGTAGGACTAGCGGGTCCCCGTCTCGGGAGCAGTACTTC. It translates to CASSRTSGSPSREQYF.